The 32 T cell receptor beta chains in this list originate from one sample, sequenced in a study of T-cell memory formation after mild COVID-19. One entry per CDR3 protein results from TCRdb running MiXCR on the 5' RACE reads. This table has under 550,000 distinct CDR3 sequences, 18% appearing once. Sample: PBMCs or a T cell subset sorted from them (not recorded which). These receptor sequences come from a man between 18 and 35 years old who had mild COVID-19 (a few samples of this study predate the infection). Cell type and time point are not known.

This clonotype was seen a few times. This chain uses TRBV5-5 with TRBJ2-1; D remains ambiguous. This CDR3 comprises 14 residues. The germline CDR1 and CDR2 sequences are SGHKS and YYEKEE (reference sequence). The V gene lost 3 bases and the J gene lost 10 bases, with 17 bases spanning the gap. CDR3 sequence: CASSSTGSTWEQFF. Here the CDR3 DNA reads TGTGCCAGCAGCTCAACGGGCTCTACATGGGAGCAGTTCTTC.

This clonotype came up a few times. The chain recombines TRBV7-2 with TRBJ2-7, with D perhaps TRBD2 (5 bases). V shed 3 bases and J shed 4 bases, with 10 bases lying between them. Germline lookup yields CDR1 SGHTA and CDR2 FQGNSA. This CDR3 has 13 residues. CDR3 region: CASSLQPGYEQYV. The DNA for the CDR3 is TGTGCCAGCAGCTTGCAGCCGGGGTACGAGCAGTACGTC.

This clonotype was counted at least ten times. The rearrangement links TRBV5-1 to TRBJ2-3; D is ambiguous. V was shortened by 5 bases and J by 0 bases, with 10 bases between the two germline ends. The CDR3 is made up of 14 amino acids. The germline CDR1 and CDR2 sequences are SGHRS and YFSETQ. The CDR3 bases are TGCGCCAGCAGGGAAGCGACTAGCACAGATACGCAGTATTTT. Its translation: CASREATSTDTQYF.

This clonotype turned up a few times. The CDR3 sequence: CASSPSGRGGEAFF. The CDR3 DNA reads TGTGCCAGCAGCCCAAGCGGTAGGGGAGGTGAAGCTTTCTTT. The chain is built from TRBV27 and TRBJ1-1, with D possibly being TRBD1 (5 bases). Germline V CDR1 and CDR2: MNHEY, SMNVEV (reference sequence). This CDR3 is 14 amino acids long. V was cut by 6 bases and J by 7 bases, with 18 bases left in between.

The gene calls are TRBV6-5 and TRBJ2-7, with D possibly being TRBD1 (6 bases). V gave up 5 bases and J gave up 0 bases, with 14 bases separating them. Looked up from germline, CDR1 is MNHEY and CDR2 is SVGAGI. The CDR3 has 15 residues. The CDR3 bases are TGTGCCAGCAGTCCCTCCCGGGACACCTCCTACGAGCAGTACTTC. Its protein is CASSPSRDTSYEQYF.

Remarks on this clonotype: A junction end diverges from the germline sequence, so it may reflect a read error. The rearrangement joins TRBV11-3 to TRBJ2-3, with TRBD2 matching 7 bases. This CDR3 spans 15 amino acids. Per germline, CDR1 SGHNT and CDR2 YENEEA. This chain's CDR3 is CASSLGSSGHFSLHF. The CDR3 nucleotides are TGTGCCAGCAGCTTAGGGTCTAGCGGCCATTTCAGTCTGCATTTT.

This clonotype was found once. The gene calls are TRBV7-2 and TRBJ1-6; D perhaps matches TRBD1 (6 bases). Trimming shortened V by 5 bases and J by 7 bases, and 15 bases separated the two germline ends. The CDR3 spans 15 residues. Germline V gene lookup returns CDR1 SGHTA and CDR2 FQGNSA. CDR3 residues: CASSLSRGGNSPLHF. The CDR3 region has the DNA TGTGCCAGCAGCCTAAGCAGGGGCGGGAATTCACCCCTCCACTTT.

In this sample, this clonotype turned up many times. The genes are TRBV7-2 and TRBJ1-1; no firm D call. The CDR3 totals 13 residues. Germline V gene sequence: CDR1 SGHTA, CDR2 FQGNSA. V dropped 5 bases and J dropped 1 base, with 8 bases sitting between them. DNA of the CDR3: TGTGCCAGCAGCACCCAGGCGAACACTGAAGCTTTCTTT. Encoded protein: CASSTQANTEAFF.

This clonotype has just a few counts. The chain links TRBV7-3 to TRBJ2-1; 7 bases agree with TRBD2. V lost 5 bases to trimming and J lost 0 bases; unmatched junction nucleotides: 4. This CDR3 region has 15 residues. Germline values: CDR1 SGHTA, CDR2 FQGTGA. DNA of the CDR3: TGTGCCAGCAGCCCTAGCGGTTACTCCTACAATGAGCAGTTCTTC. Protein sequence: CASSPSGYSYNEQFF.

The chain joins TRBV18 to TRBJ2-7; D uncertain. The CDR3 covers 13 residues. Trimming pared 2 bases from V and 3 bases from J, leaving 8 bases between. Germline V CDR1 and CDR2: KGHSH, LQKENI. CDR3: CASSPTRYYEQYV. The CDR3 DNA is TGTGCCAGCTCACCAACACGGTACTACGAGCAGTACGTC.

The CDR3: CASSFPYTNYEQYV. CDR3 DNA sequence: TGTGCCAGCAGTTTCCCCTACACAAACTACGAGCAGTACGTC. The chain combines TRBV28 with TRBJ2-7; D ambiguous. CDR1 is MDHEN and CDR2 is SYDVKM in the germline V gene. Trimming left V 3 bases short and J 3 bases short, with 12 bases between. CDR3 length: 14 residues.

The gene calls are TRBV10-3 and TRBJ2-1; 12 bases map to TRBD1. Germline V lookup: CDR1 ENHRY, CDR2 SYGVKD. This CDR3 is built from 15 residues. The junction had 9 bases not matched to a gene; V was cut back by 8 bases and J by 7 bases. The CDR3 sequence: CAIPSPGQGANEQFF. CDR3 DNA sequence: TGTGCCATCCCAAGTCCGGGACAGGGGGCAAATGAGCAGTTCTTC.

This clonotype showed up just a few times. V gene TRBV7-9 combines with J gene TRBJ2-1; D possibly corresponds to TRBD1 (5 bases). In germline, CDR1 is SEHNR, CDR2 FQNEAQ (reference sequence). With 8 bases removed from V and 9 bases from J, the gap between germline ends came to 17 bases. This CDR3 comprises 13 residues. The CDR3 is CASPRAGKGEQFF. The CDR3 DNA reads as TGTGCCAGCCCAAGGGCAGGGAAGGGTGAGCAGTTCTTC.

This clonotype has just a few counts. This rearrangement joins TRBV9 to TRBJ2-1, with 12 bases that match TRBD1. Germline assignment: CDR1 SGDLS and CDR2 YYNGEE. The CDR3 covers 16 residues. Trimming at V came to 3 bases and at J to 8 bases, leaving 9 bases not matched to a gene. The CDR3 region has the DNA TGTGCCAGCAGCGAGAGGTTGGGACAGGGGGCCGATGAGCAGTTCTTC. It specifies CASSERLGQGADEQFF.

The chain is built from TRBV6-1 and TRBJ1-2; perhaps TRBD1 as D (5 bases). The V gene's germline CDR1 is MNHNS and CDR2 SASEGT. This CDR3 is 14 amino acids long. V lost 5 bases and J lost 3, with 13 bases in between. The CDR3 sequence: CASSSQGSYYGYTF. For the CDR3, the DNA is TGTGCCAGCAGTAGCCAGGGCAGCTACTATGGCTACACCTTC.

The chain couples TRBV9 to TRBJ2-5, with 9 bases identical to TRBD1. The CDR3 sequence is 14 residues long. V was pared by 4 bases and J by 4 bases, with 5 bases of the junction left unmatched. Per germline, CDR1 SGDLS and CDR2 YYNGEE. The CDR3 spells CASSPGTGRETQYF. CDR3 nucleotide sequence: TGTGCCAGCAGCCCGGGGACAGGGCGAGAGACCCAGTACTTC.

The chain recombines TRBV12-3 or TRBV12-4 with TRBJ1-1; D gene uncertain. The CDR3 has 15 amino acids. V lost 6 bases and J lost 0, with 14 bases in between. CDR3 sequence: CASRRTALMNTEAFF. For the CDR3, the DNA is TGTGCCAGCAGGCGAACGGCACTCATGAACACTGAAGCTTTCTTT.

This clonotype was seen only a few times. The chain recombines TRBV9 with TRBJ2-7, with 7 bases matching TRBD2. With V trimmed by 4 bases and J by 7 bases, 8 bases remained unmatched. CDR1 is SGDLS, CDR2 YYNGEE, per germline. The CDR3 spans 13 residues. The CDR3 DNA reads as TGTGCCAGCAGCAGCGGGACGCTGGGGGAGCAGTACTTC. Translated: CASSSGTLGEQYF. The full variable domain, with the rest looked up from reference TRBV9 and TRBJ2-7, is DSGVTQTPKHLITATGQRVTLRCSPRSGDLSVYWYQQSLDQGLQFLIQYYNGEERAKGNILERFSAQQFPDLHSELNLSSLELGDSALYFCASSSGTLGEQYFGPGTRLTVT.

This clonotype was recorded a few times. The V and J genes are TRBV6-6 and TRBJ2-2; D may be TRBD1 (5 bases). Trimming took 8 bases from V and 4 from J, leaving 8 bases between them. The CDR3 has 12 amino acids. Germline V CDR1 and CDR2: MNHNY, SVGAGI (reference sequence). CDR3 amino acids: CASRQFTGELFF. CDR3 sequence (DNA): TGTGCCAGCCGACAGTTCACCGGGGAGCTGTTTTTT.

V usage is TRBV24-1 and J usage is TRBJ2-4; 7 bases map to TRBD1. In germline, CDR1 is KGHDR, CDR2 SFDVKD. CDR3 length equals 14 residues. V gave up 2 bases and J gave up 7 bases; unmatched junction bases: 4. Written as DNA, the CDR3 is TGTGCCACCAGTGATTCTGACAGGGATAACATTCAGTACTTC. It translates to CATSDSDRDNIQYF.

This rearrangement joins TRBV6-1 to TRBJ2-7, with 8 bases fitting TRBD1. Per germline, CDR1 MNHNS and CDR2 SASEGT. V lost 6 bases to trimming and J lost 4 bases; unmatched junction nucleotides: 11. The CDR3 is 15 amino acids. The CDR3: CASRPGQVTAYEQYV. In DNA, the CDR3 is TGTGCCAGCAGACCGGGACAGGTTACCGCGTACGAGCAGTACGTC.

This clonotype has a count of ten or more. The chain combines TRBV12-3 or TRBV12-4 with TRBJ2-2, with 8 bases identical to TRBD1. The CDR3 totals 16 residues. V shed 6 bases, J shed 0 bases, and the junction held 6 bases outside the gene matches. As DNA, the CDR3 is TGTGCCAGCAGACCGGGACAGGCCGCGAACACCGGGGAGCTGTTTTTT. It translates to CASRPGQAANTGELFF.

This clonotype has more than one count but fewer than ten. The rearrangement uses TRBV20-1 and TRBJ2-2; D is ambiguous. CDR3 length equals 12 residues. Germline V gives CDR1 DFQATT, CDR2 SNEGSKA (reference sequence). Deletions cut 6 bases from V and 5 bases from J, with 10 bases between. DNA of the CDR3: TGCAGTGCGAACCGGGTGACCGGGGAGCTGTTTTTT. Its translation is CSANRVTGELFF.

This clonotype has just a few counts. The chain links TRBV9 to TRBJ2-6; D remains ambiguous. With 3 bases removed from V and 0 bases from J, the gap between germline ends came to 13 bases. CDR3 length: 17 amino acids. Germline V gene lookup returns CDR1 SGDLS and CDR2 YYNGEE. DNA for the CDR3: TGTGCCAGCAGCGCCCATTTGGACCGCTCTGGGGCCAACGTCCTGACTTTC. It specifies CASSAHLDRSGANVLTF.

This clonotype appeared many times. CDR3 coding DNA: TGTGCCAGCTCGGGCGAGCGGGGGGGCACAGATACGCAGTATTTT. Amino acids: CASSGERGGTDTQYF. The genes are TRBV7-9 and TRBJ2-3; 9 bases line up with TRBD2. The V and J ends lost 8 bases and 1 base, in that order; junction bases with no gene match: 7. Germline lookup yields CDR1 SEHNR and CDR2 FQNEAQ (reference sequence). CDR3 length: 15 amino acids. Full variable domain (outside the CDR3, taken from reference TRBV7-9 and TRBJ2-3): DTGVSQNPRHKITKRGQNVTFRCDPISEHNRLYWYRQTLGQGPEFLTYFQNEAQLEKSRLLSDRFSAERPKGSFSTLEIQRTEQGDSAMYLCASSGERGGTDTQYFGPGTRLTVL.

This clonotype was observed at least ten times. The CDR3 coding sequence is TGTGCCAGCAGCTTAGCCGAACGAGGCTCTGGAAACACCATATATTTT. It codes for CASSLAERGSGNTIYF. The chain links TRBV7-9 to TRBJ1-3; D gene unclear. There are 16 residues in the CDR3. Trimming pared 0 bases from V and 0 bases from J, leaving 9 bases between. Looked up from germline, CDR1 is SEHNR and CDR2 is FQNEAQ (reference sequence). The full variable domain, with the rest looked up from reference TRBV7-9 and TRBJ1-3, is DTGVSQNPRHKITKRGQNVTFRCDPISEHNRLYWYRQTLGQGPEFLTYFQNEAQLEKSRLLSDRFSAERPKGSFSTLEIQRTEQGDSAMYLCASSLAERGSGNTIYFGEGSWLTVV.

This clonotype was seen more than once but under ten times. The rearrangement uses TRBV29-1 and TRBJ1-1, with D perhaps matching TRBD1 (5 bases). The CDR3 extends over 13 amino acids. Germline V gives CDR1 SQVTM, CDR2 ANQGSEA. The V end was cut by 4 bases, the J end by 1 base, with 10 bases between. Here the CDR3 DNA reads TGCAGCGTTGGAGGCAGGGCGAACACTGAAGCTTTCTTT. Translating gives CSVGGRANTEAFF. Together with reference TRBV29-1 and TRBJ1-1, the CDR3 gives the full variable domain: SAVISQKPSRDICQRGTSLTIQCQVDSQVTMMFWYRQQPGQSLTLIATANQGSEATYESGFVIDKFPISRPNLTFSTLTVSNMSPEDSSIYLCSVGGRANTEAFFGQGTRLTVV.

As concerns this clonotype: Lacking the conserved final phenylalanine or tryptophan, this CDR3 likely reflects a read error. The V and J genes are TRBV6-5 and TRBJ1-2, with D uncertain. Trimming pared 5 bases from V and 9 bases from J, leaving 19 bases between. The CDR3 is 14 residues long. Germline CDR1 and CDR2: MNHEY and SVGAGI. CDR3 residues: CASSPRRGVLRYTL. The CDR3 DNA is TGTGCCAGCAGTCCCCGACGGGGTGTTCTGCGCTACACCTTA.

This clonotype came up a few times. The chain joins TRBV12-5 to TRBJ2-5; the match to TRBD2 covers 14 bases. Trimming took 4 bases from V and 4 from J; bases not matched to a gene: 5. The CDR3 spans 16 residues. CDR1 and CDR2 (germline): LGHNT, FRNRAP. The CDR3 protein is CASGSSGLAGGETQYF. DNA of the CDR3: TGTGCTAGTGGTTCTTCAGGACTAGCGGGGGGAGAGACCCAGTACTTC.

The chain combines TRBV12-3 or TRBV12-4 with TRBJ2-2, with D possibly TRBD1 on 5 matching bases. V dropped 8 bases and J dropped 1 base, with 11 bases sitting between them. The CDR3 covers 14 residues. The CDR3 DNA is TGTGCCAGCTTAGGGGTCATGAACACCGGGGAGCTGTTTTTT. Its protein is CASLGVMNTGELFF.

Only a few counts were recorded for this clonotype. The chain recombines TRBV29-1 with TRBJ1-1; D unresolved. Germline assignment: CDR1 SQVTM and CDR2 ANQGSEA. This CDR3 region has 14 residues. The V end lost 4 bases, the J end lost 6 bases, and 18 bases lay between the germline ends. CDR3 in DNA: TGCAGCGTTGGCGGCGGGTCTGGGTGGTCTGAAGCTTTCTTT. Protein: CSVGGGSGWSEAFF.

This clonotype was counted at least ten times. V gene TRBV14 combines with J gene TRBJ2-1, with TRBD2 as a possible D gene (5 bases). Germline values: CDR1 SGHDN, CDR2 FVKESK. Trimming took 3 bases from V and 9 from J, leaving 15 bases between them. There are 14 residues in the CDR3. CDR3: CASSQITGDREQFF. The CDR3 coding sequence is TGTGCCAGCAGCCAGATAACCGGGGATCGTGAGCAGTTCTTC.